The clone carrying this TCR beta chain was seen repeatedly, ten times or more. A single record per CDR3 protein comes from TCRdb applying MiXCR to the RACE reads. The table shows about 350,000 distinct CDR3 sequences, with under 6.5% occurring only once. As to time point: patch test 2, 6 weeks after DPC sensitization. Specified treatment: therapeutic diphenylcyclopropenone sensitization with weekly scalp DPC. These data originate in a study of human T cells and chemical hapten exposure. This CDR3 has 13 amino acids. Per the germline V gene, CDR1 is LGHDT and CDR2 is YNNKEL (reference sequence). Trimming stripped 0 bases from V and 8 bases from J, with 9 bases between.

This sequence was found in a young woman with alopecia areata. Some clones in this sample may be carry-over from other donors' samples. J is TRBJ2-3 and V is TRBV3-1; possibly TRBD1 or TRBD2 for D (5 bases each). The sample consisted of whole blood, taken in connection with sensitization to the hapten diphenylcyclopropenone (DPC). CDR3 region: CASSQDRDATQYF. The CDR3, as DNA: TGTGCCAGCAGCCAAGATCGGGACGCTACGCAGTATTTT.